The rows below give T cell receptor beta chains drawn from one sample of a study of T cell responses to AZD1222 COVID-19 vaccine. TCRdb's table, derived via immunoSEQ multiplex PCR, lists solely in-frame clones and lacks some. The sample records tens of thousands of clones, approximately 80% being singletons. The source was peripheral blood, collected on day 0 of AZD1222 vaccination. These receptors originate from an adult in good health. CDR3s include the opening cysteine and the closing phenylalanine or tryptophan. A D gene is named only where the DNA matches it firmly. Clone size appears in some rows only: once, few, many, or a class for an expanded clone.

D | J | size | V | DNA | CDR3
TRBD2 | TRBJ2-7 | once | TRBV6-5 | TGTGCCAGCAGTTACTCCATTAGCGGGGCCTACGAGCAGTACTTC | CASSYSISGAYEQYF
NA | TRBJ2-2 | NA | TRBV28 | TGTGCCAGCAACAAGAACACCGGGGAGCTGTTTTTT | CASNKNTGELFF
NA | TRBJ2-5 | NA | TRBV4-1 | TGCGCCAGCAGCCAAGATCTCGCCCAAGAGACCCAGTACTTC | CASSQDLAQETQYF
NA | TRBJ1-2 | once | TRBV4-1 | TGCGCCAGCAGCCAAGGGGAGGCCAGGGGCTCTGGCTACACCTTC | CASSQGEARGSGYTF
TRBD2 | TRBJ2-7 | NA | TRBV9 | TGTGCCAGCAGCGTAGTATCTAGCGGAGGCGTGCAGTACTTC | CASSVVSSGGVQYF
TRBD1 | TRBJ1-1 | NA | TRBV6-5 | TGTGCCAGCAACCGCGAAGGAGGGGGCTACACTGAAGCTTTCTTT | CASNREGGGYTEAFF
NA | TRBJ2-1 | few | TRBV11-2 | TGTGCCAGCAGCTTAGATCTGGGCCGCTACAATGAGCAGTTCTTC | CASSLDLGRYNEQFF
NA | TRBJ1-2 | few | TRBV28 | TGTGCCAGCAGTTTGAGGGGGGCCTATGGCTACACCTTC | CASSLRGAYGYTF
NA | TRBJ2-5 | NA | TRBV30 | TGTGCCTGGAATTGGGGGGAGACCCAGTACTTC | CAWNWGETQYF
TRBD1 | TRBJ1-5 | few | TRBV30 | TGTGCCTGGGGACAGGGACTCGGAGGGGCTCAGCCCCAGCATTTT | CAWGQGLGGAQPQHF
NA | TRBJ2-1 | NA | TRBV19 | TGTGCCAGTAGTATTAGGAACCGGCTAGCAGTAAGGTCCTACAATGAGCAGTTCTTC | CASSIRNRLAVRSYNEQFF
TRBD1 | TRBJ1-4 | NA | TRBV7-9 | TGTGCCAGCAGCTGGGGACAGGTGAAGGATGAAAAACTGTTTTTT | CASSWGQVKDEKLFF
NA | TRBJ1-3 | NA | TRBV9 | TGTGCCAGCAGCCCCCTCCAGCACTCTGGAAACACCATATATTTT | CASSPLQHSGNTIYF
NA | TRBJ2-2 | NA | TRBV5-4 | TGTGCCAGCAGCGTTGGATCGGAGACCGGGGAGCTGTTTTTT | CASSVGSETGELFF
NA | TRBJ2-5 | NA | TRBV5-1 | TGCGCCAGCAGCAATACACCGGTTGGGGAGACCCAGTACTTC | CASSNTPVGETQYF
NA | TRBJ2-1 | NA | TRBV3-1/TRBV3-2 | TGTGCCAGCAGCCCAACCTATACCTACAATGAGCAGTTCTTC | CASSPTYTYNEQFF
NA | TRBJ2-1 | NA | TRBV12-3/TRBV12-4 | TGTGCCAGCAGCCTAAGGAATGAGCAGTTCTTC | CASSLRNEQFF
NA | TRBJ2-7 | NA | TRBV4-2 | TGTGCCAGCAGCCAAGGCTCACTATCTTCCTACGAGCAGTACTTC | CASSQGSLSSYEQYF
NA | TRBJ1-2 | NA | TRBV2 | TGTGCCAGCAGTGAAGGTCTGAACTATGGCTACACCTTC | CASSEGLNYGYTF
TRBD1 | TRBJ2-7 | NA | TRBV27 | TGTGCCAGCAGTTCGACCGGGACAGCCTACGAGCAGTACTTC | CASSSTGTAYEQYF
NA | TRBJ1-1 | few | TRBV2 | TGTGCCAGCAGTGAATACTTCGAAGCTTTCTTT | CASSEYFEAFF
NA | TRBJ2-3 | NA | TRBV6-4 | TGTGCCAGCAGTAATCGGGATGCGGCAGATACGCAGTATTTT | CASSNRDAADTQYF
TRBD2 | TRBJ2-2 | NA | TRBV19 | TGTGCCAGTGGACTAGCGGGAGTCACCGGGGAGCTGTTTTTT | CASGLAGVTGELFF
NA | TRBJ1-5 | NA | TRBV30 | TGTGCCTGGAGTGCAGGGCAACTAAATCAGCCCCAGCATTTT | CAWSAGQLNQPQHF
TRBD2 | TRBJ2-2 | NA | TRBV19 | TGTGCCAGTAGTATAAGCCGGGACGGGGGGCGGATTGGACTAGCGGCGAACACCGGGGAGCTGTTTTTT | CASSISRDGGRIGLAANTGELFF
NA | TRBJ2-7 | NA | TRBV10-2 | TGCGCCAGCAGTGACAGCCCCTACGAGCAGTACTTC | CASSDSPYEQYF
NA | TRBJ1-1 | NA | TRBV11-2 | TGTGCCAGCAGCTTAGCGTTACAGGCCTTGAACACTGAAGCTTTCTTT | CASSLALQALNTEAFF
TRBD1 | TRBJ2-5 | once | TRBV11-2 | TGTGCCAGCAGCTTCGGACAGGGCCTCGGGGAGACCCAGTACTTC | CASSFGQGLGETQYF
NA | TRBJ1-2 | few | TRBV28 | TGTGCCAGCAGTTTGACCGACTATGGCTACACCTTC | CASSLTDYGYTF
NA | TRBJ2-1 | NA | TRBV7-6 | TGTGCCAGCACTGTACGACCAGGGGAGATTAATGAGCAGTTCTTC | CASTVRPGEINEQFF
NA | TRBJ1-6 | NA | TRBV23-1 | TGCGCCAGCAGTCCCCCGAAACGAGTAGGGGACTATAATTCACCCCTCCACTTT | CASSPPKRVGDYNSPLHF
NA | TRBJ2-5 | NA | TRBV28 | TGTGCCAGCAGTTTAGATTACCAAGAGACCCAGTACTTC | CASSLDYQETQYF
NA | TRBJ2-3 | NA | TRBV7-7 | TGTGCCAGCAGCTTAGGACAGTCAGATACGCAGTATTTT | CASSLGQSDTQYF
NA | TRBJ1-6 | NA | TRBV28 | TGTGCCAGCAGCCACCCCAGGTCACCCCTCCACTTT | CASSHPRSPLHF
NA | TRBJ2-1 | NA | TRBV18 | TGTGCCAGCTCACCACCGGAGGCCCCGGGGGTCCTTCTCCAGTTCTTC | CASSPPEAPGVLLQFF
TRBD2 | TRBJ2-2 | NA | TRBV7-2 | TGTGCCAGCAGCCCCCGACTAGCGGGAAGTACCGGGGAGCTGTTTTTT | CASSPRLAGSTGELFF
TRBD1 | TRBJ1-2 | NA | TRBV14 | TGTGCCAGCAGCCGGGACAGGGCTGGCTACACCTTC | CASSRDRAGYTF
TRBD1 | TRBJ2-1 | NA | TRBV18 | TGTGCCAGCTCAGGCTCCGGGACAGGGAACAATGAGCAGTTCTTC | CASSGSGTGNNEQFF
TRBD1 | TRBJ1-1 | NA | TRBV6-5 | TGTGCCAGCTGGACAGGGGGTCCAGCTTTCTTT | CASWTGGPAFF
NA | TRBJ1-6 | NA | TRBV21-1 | TGTGCCAGCGGGGGGCGTGGGTTTCTCAATTCACCCCTCCACTTT | CASGGRGFLNSPLHF
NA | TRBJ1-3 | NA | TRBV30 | TGTGCCTGGAGTTCGCCTTCACAGATATCTGGAAACACCATATATTTT | CAWSSPSQISGNTIYF
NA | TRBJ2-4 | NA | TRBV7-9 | TGTGCCAGCAGCTTTGTAGAAAACATTCAGTACTTC | CASSFVENIQYF
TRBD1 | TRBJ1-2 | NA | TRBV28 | TGTGCCAGCAGGACAGGGGTTGGCTACACCTTC | CASRTGVGYTF
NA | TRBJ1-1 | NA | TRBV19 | TGTGCCGCAAACAAGGAGGGAGACACTGAAGCTTTCTTT | CAANKEGDTEAFF
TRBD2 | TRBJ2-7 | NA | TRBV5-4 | TGTGCCAGCAGCACCGGGACTAGGATCGACGAGCAGTACTTC | CASSTGTRIDEQYF
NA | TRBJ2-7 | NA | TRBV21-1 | TGTGCCAGCAGCAAAGGCGCTAGCGGGAGACATTACGAGCAGTACTTC | CASSKGASGRHYEQYF